These 8 T cell receptor beta chains share one sample of origin, sequenced in a study of response to subunit inactivated influenza vaccine. MiXCR was run by TCRdb on the RT-PCR reads, yielding one entry per CDR3 protein. This table holds 490,000 or so distinct CDR3 sequences, 6.5% to 8% found once. Specimen: PBMCs from blood, collected around 25 months after vaccination. Receptors were obtained from a man in his fifties or sixties who received an inactivated influenza vaccine.

There are a few counts of this clonotype. V gene TRBV3-1 combines with J gene TRBJ2-1; TRBD2 might be the D (7 bases). CDR3 length equals 18 residues. The ends were cut back, 1 base at V and 3 bases at J, with 19 bases in the middle. Germline V gives CDR1 LGHDT, CDR2 YNNKEL (reference sequence). CDR3: CASSQAREGGPNYNEQFF. CDR3 nucleotides: TGTGCCAGCAGCCAAGCTAGAGAGGGGGGGCCGAACTACAATGAGCAGTTCTTC.

This clonotype was detected ten times or more. The J gene is TRBJ2-3, the V gene TRBV6-1, with D maybe TRBD2 (5 bases). The CDR3 has 14 amino acids. CDR1 is MNHNS and CDR2 is SASEGT in the germline V gene. Between the trimmed V and J ends, which lost 6 bases and 3 bases, there was a span of 13 bases. CDR3 DNA: TGTGCCAGCAGCAGAACACTAGGAACAGATACGCAGTATTTT. The encoded protein is CASSRTLGTDTQYF.

The chain combines TRBV20-1 with TRBJ2-3, with 7 bases matching TRBD2. Germline V gene lookup returns CDR1 DFQATT and CDR2 SNEGSKA (reference sequence). V trimming: 6 bases; J trimming: 2 bases; junction bases outside the gene matches: 8. This CDR3 is 14 amino acids long. The CDR3 DNA reads TGCAGTGCCCCAGGCGGGAGCCACACAGATACGCAGTATTTT. Encoded protein: CSAPGGSHTDTQYF.

The sample holds a few counts of this clonotype. V is TRBV12-3 or TRBV12-4 and J is TRBJ2-1; 7 nucleotides agree with TRBD1. The CDR3 loop spans 15 amino acids. Trimming removed 6 bases from V and 3 bases from J; junction bases left unmatched: 8. The CDR3 here is CASRETGYGYNEQFF. The CDR3 nucleotides read TGTGCCAGCAGAGAGACAGGGTATGGCTACAATGAGCAGTTCTTC.

The chain recombines TRBV29-1 with TRBJ2-7; no reliable D call. Germline V gene sequence: CDR1 SQVTM, CDR2 ANQGSEA. CDR3 length: 11 residues. The V end lost 7 bases, the J end lost 6 bases, and 13 bases lay between the germline ends. The CDR3 DNA sequence: TGCAGCGCCAGTACCTCCCTCGAGCAGTACTTC. This gives the protein CSASTSLEQYF.

There are a few counts of this clonotype. The J gene is TRBJ2-2, the V gene TRBV4-3; D remains ambiguous. The V gene's germline CDR1 is LGHNA and CDR2 YSLEER. The CDR3 has 16 amino acids. V was trimmed by 0 bases and J by 5 bases, leaving 13 bases between them. The CDR3 DNA reads as TGCGCCAGCAGCCAAGAGTCAGGCTTTCGGACCGGGGAGCTGTTTTTT. It encodes CASSQESGFRTGELFF.

The chain employs TRBV14 and TRBJ2-3, with TRBD2 matching over 9 bases. V gave up 8 bases and J gave up 8 bases; unmatched junction bases: 8. The germline gives CDR1 SGHDN, CDR2 FVKESK. The CDR3 length is 13 residues. CDR3 protein: CASSRGGASTQYF. DNA of the CDR3: TGTGCCAGCTCGCGCGGGGGGGCTAGTACGCAGTATTTT.

This clonotype occurred a few times. V is TRBV15 and J is TRBJ2-3; perhaps D is TRBD1 or TRBD2 (6 bases each). V lost 0 bases and J 3 bases, leaving 10 bases between the germline ends. The CDR3 spans 15 residues. Looked up from germline, CDR1 is LNHNV and CDR2 is YYDKDF (reference sequence). CDR3 residues: CATSRDGGRTDTQYF. CDR3 DNA sequence: TGTGCCACCAGCAGAGATGGGGGGCGGACAGATACGCAGTATTTT.